The clone carrying this TCR beta chain was counted many times. Antigen specificity is unknown. TCRdb passed the 5' RACE reads through MiXCR, listing each CDR3 protein once. The sample has under 25,000 distinct CDR3 sequences; roughly 2.7% are singletons. This entry is derived from a study of neurological immune-mediated disorders. Study details: Secondary progressive disease was present in 3, and relapsing-remitting disease in 31, of the approximately 35 multiple sclerosis patients. Study-wide findings and caveats: None of the CDR3 amino acid sequences found in expanded clones was shared across subjects. This suggests that the TCR-beta repertoires were private in all groups. A possible signature was seen in one related-CDR3 cluster, into which phylogenetic grouping placed the repertoires of 18 of 34 multiple sclerosis patients. The greatest degree of TCR clonal expansion was observed in HTLV-1-associated myelopathy, with the lowest in multiple sclerosis, below that of healthy controls.

CDR3 length equals 14 residues. V was clipped by 3 bases and J by 14 bases, with 25 bases between them. In germline, CDR1 is DFQATT, CDR2 SNEGSKA (reference sequence). Sequencing was performed on PBMCs. This sequence was found in a woman between 18 and 29 years old with multiple sclerosis. V is TRBV20-1 and J is TRBJ1-2; tentative D call: TRBD1 (6 bases). The CDR3 sequence is CSASPTRGTSLWTF. For the CDR3, the DNA is TGCAGTGCTAGCCCAACCCGGGGGACATCTCTTTGGACCTTC.